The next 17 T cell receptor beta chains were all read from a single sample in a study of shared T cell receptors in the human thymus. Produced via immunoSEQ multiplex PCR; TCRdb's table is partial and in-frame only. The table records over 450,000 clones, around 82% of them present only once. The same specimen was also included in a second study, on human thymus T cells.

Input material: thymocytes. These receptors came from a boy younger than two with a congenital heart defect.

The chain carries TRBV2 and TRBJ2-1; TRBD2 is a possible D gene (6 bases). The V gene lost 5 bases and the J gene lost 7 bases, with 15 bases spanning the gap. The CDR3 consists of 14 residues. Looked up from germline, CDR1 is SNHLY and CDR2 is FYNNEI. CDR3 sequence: CASSLGDCINEQFF. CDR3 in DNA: TGTGCCAGCAGTCTGGGGGACTGTATAAATGAGCAGTTCTTC.

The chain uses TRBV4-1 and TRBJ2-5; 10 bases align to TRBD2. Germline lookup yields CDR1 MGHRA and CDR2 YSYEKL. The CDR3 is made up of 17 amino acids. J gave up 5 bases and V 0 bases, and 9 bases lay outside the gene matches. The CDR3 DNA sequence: TGCGCCAGCAGCCAAGAAGGGAGAGCGGGAGGGAAGGAGACCCAGTACTTC. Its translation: CASSQEGRAGGKETQYF.

This chain's CDR3 is CASSLTSGRGDEQFF. CDR3 nucleotides: TGCGCCAGCAGCCTGACTAGCGGGAGAGGGGATGAGCAGTTCTTC. This chain joins TRBV4-3 and TRBJ2-1; 12 bases align to TRBD2. Germline V gene data show CDR1 as LGHNA and CDR2 as YSLEER. This CDR3 is built from 15 residues. Trimming cost V 4 bases and J 8 bases; bases outside gene matches: 6.

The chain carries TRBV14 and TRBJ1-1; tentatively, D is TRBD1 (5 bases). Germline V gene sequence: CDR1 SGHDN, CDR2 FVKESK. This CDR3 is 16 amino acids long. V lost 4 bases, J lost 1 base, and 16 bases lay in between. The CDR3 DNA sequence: TGTGCCAGCAGCCCCCCCGGGGGAGGGCGGAACACTGAAGCTTTCTTT. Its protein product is CASSPPGGGRNTEAFF.

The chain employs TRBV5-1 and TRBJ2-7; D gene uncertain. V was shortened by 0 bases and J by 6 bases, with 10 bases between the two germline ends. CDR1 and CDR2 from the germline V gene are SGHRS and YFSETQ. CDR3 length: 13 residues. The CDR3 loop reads CASSLESLREQYF. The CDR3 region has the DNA TGCGCCAGCAGCTTGGAGAGCTTACGCGAGCAGTACTTC.

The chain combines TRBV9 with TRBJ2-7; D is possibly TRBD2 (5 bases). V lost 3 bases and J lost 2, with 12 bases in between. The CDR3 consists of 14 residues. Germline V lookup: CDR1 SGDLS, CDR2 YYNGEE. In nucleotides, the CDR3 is TGTGCCAGCAGCGAGCGGTCGCCTACCTACGAGCAGTACTTC. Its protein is CASSERSPTYEQYF.

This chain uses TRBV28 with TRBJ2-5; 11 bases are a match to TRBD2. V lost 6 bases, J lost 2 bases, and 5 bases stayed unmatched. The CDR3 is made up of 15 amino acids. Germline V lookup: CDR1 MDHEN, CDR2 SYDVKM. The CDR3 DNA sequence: TGTGCCAGCAGCCCTGGGACTAGCGGACAAGAGACCCAGTACTTC. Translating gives CASSPGTSGQETQYF.

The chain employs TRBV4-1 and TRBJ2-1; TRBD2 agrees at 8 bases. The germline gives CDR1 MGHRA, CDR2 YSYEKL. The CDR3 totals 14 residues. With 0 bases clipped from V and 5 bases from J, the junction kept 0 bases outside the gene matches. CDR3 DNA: TGCGCCAGCAGCCAAGAAGCGGGGGACAATGAGCAGTTCTTC. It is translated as CASSQEAGDNEQFF.

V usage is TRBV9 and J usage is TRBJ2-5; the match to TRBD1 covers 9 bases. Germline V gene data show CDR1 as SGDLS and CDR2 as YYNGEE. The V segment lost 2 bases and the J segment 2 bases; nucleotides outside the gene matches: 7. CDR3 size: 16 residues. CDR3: CASSVGHRGRQETQYF. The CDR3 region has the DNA TGTGCCAGCAGCGTTGGACACAGGGGGCGACAAGAGACCCAGTACTTC.

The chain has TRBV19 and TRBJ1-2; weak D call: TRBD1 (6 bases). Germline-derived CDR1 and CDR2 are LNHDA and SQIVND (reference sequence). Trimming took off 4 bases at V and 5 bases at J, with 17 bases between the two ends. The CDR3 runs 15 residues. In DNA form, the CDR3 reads TGTGCCAGTAGTAGGGGGCTCATCACCTTATATGGCTACACCTTC. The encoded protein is CASSRGLITLYGYTF.

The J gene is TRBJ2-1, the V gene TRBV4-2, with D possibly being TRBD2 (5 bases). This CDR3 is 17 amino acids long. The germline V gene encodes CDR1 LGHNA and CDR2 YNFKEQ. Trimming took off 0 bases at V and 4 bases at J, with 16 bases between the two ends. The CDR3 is CASSQDLEASRYNEQFF. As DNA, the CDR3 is TGTGCCAGCAGCCAAGATCTCGAGGCTAGCAGGTACAATGAGCAGTTCTTC.

The CDR3, as DNA: TGTGCCAGCAGCTCCCGGACTAGCGGGAGAGAGCTAGAGACCCAGTACTTC. Its protein product is CASSSRTSGRELETQYF. The chain links TRBV9 to TRBJ2-5; 13 nucleotides align to TRBD2. This CDR3 is built from 17 residues. Trimming removed 4 bases from V and 4 bases from J; junction bases left unmatched: 10. CDR1 is SGDLS and CDR2 is YYNGEE in the germline V gene.

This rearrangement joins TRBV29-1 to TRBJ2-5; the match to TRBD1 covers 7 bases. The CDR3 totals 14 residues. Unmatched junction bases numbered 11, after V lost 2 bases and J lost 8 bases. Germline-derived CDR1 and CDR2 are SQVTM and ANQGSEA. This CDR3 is CSVEMTGSRETQYF. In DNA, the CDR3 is TGCAGCGTTGAAATGACAGGGTCAAGAGAAACCCAGTACTTC.

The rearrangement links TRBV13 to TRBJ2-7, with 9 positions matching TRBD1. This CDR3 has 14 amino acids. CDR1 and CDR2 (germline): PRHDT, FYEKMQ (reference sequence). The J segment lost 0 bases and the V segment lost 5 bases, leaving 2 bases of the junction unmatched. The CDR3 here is CASSPDRGSYEQYF. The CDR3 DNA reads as TGTGCCAGCAGCCCGGACAGGGGCTCCTACGAGCAGTACTTC.

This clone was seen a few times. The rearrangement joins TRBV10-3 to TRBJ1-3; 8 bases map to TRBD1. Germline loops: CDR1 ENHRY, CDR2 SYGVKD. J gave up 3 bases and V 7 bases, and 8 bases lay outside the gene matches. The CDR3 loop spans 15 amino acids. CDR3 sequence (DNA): TGTGCCATCATGGTGGACAGGGAGGGTGGAAACACCATATATTTT. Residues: CAIMVDREGGNTIYF.

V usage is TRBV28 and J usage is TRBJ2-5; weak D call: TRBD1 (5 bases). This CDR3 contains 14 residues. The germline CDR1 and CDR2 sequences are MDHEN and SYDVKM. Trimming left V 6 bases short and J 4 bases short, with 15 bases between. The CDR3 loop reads CASSLLGARETQYF. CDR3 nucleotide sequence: TGTGCCAGCAGCCTGCTTGGGGCGCGAGAGACCCAGTACTTC.

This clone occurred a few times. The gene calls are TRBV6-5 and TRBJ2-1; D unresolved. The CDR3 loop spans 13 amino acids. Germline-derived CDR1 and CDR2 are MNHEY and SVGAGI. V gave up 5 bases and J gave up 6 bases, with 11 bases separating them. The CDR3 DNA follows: TGTGCCAGCAGTCCCCCCGGCGGCAATGAGCAGTTCTTC. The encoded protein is CASSPPGGNEQFF.